Below, 8 T cell receptor beta chains from the same sample are listed, as sequenced in a study of blood T cells in healthy people across ages. Alongside a J-beta primer mix, a sample-barcoded 5' primer served in a second PCR lasting roughly 6 to 12 cycles. TCRdb redid the calling of the 5' RACE reads with MiXCR, one entry per CDR3 protein. The sample lists hundreds of thousands of distinct CDR3 sequences; under 45% were seen once. Input material: blood. These receptors were collected from a man aged 55-75 years in good health.

The chain couples TRBV28 to TRBJ1-3; D is possibly TRBD1 (6 bases). V lost 5 bases, J lost 0 bases, and 11 bases lay in between. This CDR3 has 15 amino acids. Germline V gives CDR1 MDHEN, CDR2 SYDVKM. CDR3 loop: CASSPTGHSGNTIYF. CDR3 nucleotides: TGTGCCAGCAGTCCAACGGGACACTCTGGAAACACCATATATTTT.

The chain links TRBV12-3 or TRBV12-4 to TRBJ2-3; perhaps TRBD1 as D (6 bases). Trimming removed 6 bases from V and 6 bases from J, with 19 bases in between. The CDR3 is made up of 15 amino acids. CDR3 protein: CASRDPQGPTDTQYF. As DNA, the CDR3 is TGTGCCAGCAGGGACCCACAGGGACCCACTGATACGCAGTATTTT.

This clonotype appeared a few times. The rearrangement joins TRBV25-1 to TRBJ2-7; TRBD1 matches at 7 bases. The trim removed 3 bases at V and 0 bases at J, leaving 5 bases unmatched. Germline CDR1 is MGHDK and CDR2 is SYGVNS. The CDR3 totals 15 residues. The CDR3 region has the DNA TGTGCCAGCAGTGAGATCCGGGACAGCTCCTACGAGCAGTACTTC. It is translated as CASSEIRDSSYEQYF.

J is TRBJ2-5 and V is TRBV20-1; D perhaps matches TRBD2 (5 bases). V was shortened by 2 bases and J by 4 bases, with 11 bases between the two germline ends. Germline lookup yields CDR1 DFQATT and CDR2 SNEGSKA (reference sequence). The CDR3 runs 13 residues. The CDR3 region is CSARIAGGETQYF. CDR3 in DNA: TGCAGTGCTAGAATAGCAGGAGGAGAGACCCAGTACTTC.

There are a few counts of this clonotype. V usage is TRBV4-3 and J usage is TRBJ1-3; D is undetermined. Per the germline V gene, CDR1 is LGHNA and CDR2 is YSLEER. V lost 0 bases and J 0 bases, leaving 9 bases between the germline ends. This CDR3 has 16 residues. This CDR3 is CASSQDRGGSGNTIYF. The CDR3 DNA reads TGCGCCAGCAGCCAAGATAGAGGAGGCTCTGGAAACACCATATATTTT.

A remark on this clonotype: At one of its ends the junction is not consistent with the germline gene, which may arise from a read error. The J gene is TRBJ2-5, the V gene TRBV20-1; 8 bases match TRBD1. Germline V gives CDR1 DFQATT, CDR2 SNEGSKA (reference sequence). There are 15 residues in the CDR3. The CDR3 DNA sequence: TGCAGTGCTAGAGAAGCGGCAGGGGGCCGGGAGATCCAGTACTTC. The encoded protein is CSAREAAGGREIQYF.

Note on this clonotype: This may come from a read error, since a much larger clone is one base off. The chain carries TRBV25-1 and TRBJ1-2; D is ambiguous. This CDR3 comprises 13 residues. Germline CDR1 and CDR2: MGHDK and SYGVNS. V was clipped by 3 bases and J by 6 bases, with 11 bases between them. The CDR3 DNA reads as TGTGCCAGCAGTGACGCGGTAAACGATGGCTACACCTTC. Residues: CASSDAVNDGYTF.

This clonotype came up once. V gene TRBV4-3 combines with J gene TRBJ1-2; D possibly corresponds to TRBD1 (5 bases). The CDR3 contains 17 residues. V was pared by 0 bases and J by 0 bases, with 14 bases between. From germline, CDR1 is LGHNA and CDR2 YSLEER. As DNA, the CDR3 is TGCGCCAGCAGCCAAGATAGGGGACTGACAGCTAACTATGGCTACACCTTC. This translates into CASSQDRGLTANYGYTF.